This is a list of T cell receptor beta chains from one sample in a study of cytomegalovirus exposure and HLA in healthy donors. The assay was immunoSEQ multiplex PCR, and TCRdb's table has in-frame clones only and misses some. The sample lists 85,000 to 100,000 clones, around 80% occurring once. Specimen: PBMCs. These receptors were collected from a male donor in good health and CMV-seropositive. CDR3s include the opening cysteine and the closing phenylalanine or tryptophan. Fields, in order: D gene, V gene, clone size, J gene, CDR3 protein, CDR3 DNA. The D gene is left open where the match is weak. The listing skips clone size in some rows; elsewhere it reads once, few, many or a size class.

TRBD1	TRBV19	-	TRBJ1-5	CASSIRKGQGSQPQHF	TGTGCCAGTAGTATTCGAAAGGGACAGGGAAGTCAGCCCCAGCATTTT
-	TRBV6-5	-	TRBJ2-2	CASSLVKRTGELFF	TGTGCCAGCAGTTTAGTTAAGCGCACCGGGGAGCTGTTTTTT
TRBD1	TRBV2	-	TRBJ2-1	CASSRDRVIDNEQFF	TGTGCCAGCAGTCGGGACAGGGTAATCGACAATGAGCAGTTCTTC
-	TRBV19	-	TRBJ1-5	CATKYRDQSNQPQHF	TGTGCCACCAAATACAGGGATCAGAGCAATCAGCCCCAGCATTTT
-	TRBV6-6	few	TRBJ2-7	CASSRDNSYEQYF	TGTGCCAGCAGCAGGGACAACTCCTACGAGCAGTACTTC
TRBD1	TRBV6-1	many	TRBJ1-2	CASSFSDRNYGYTF	TGTGCCAGCAGTTTTTCGGACAGGAACTATGGCTACACCTTC
TRBD2	TRBV6-5	few	TRBJ2-7	CASSPPGGYEQYF	TGTGCCAGCAGTCCCCCGGGGGGCTACGAGCAGTACTTC
-	TRBV7-2	-	TRBJ1-2	CASSPRTVPGYGYTF	TGTGCCAGCAGCCCTAGGACAGTACCGGGGTATGGCTACACCTTC
-	TRBV25-1	few	TRBJ1-1	CASSDYRKKDTEAFF	TGTGCCAGCAGTGATTACAGGAAAAAGGACACTGAAGCTTTCTTT
-	TRBV5-1	-	TRBJ1-1	CASSLQGTSNTEAFF	TGCGCCAGCAGCTTGCAGGGGACCTCGAACACTGAAGCTTTCTTT
TRBD1	TRBV19	-	TRBJ2-1	CASGRGPYNEQFF	TGTGCCAGTGGCAGGGGGCCCTACAATGAGCAGTTCTTC
-	TRBV4-1	-	TRBJ2-1	CASSQGLTYNEQFF	TGCGCCAGCAGCCAAGGACTTACTTACAATGAGCAGTTCTTC
-	TRBV9	-	TRBJ2-6	CASSVPGLPSGANVLTF	TGTGCCAGCAGCGTACCGGGACTCCCCTCTGGGGCCAACGTCCTGACTTTC
TRBD2	TRBV27	-	TRBJ2-3	CASGHPPGLAGSSTDTQYF	TGTGCCAGCGGTCATCCCCCGGGACTAGCGGGGAGTAGCACAGATACGCAGTATTTT
-	TRBV23-1	-	TRBJ1-1	CASSNMNTEAFF	TGCGCCAGCAGTAACATGAACACTGAAGCTTTCTTT
TRBD2	TRBV9	-	TRBJ2-4	CASSNGLAGAPGLHIQYF	TGTGCCAGCAGTAACGGACTAGCGGGGGCGCCCGGACTCCACATTCAGTACTTC
-	TRBV5-6	once	TRBJ1-1	CASSLGGAVFMNTEAFF	TGTGCCAGCAGCTTGGGTGGTGCAGTTTTCATGAACACTGAAGCTTTCTTT
-	TRBV13	once	TRBJ1-2	CASSLGTQSGYTF	TGTGCCAGCAGCCTTGGGACACAATCTGGCTACACCTTC